These 5 T cell receptor beta chains were all obtained from the same sample, sequenced in a study of blood T cell repertoires in COVID-19. Using immunoSEQ multiplex PCR, the repertoire was profiled, and TCRdb retains in-frame clones only, with some absent. The sample has roughly 72,000 clones, 82% seen once; the top ten hold roughly an eighth. Sequences were obtained from peripheral blood. Source of these receptors: an elderly woman with acute or convalescent COVID-19.

This clone showed up just a few times. The chain is built from TRBV6-5 and TRBJ2-1, with TRBD2 identical over 10 bases. The germline V gene encodes CDR1 MNHEY and CDR2 SVGAGI. V was pared by 5 bases and J by 6 bases, with 7 bases of the junction left unmatched. The CDR3 sequence is 15 residues long. The CDR3 DNA reads TGTGCCAGCAGTCAGGGACTAGCGCTTACCAATGAGCAGTTCTTC. This encodes CASSQGLALTNEQFF.

The genes are TRBV28 and TRBJ2-5, with D maybe TRBD2 (6 bases). Germline V CDR1 and CDR2: MDHEN, SYDVKM. Trimming took 8 bases from V and 1 from J, leaving 17 bases between them. This CDR3 is 15 amino acids long. In DNA, the CDR3 is TGTGCCAGCTCCCGGGGCGGGGCTGCCCAAGAGACCCAGTACTTC. Encoded protein: CASSRGGAAQETQYF.

The chain carries TRBV7-3 and TRBJ2-1, with 7 bases aligning to TRBD2. V was clipped by 2 bases and J by 0 bases; unmatched bases: 1. CDR1 is SGHTA, CDR2 FQGTGA, per germline. The CDR3 sequence is 15 residues long. CDR3 sequence reads: CASSLSGGSYNEQFF. The CDR3 region has the DNA TGTGCCAGCAGCTTATCGGGAGGCTCCTACAATGAGCAGTTCTTC. The whole variable domain, filled in from reference TRBV7-3 and TRBJ2-1, reads GAGVSQTPSNKVTEKGKYVELRCDPISGHTALYWYRQSLGQGPEFLIYFQGTGAADDSGLPNDRFFAVRPEGSVSTLKIQRTERGDSAVYLCASSLSGGSYNEQFFGPGTRLTVL.

The chain links TRBV5-6 to TRBJ2-3; maybe TRBD1 (6 bases). The CDR3 has 14 residues. V lost 0 bases and J lost 7, with 12 bases in between. Germline V gene sequence: CDR1 SGHDT, CDR2 YYEEEE. CDR3 nucleotides: TGTGCCAGCAGCTTGGGCTCCGGGACACATACGCAGTATTTT. This translates into CASSLGSGTHTQYF.

J is TRBJ2-5 and V is TRBV9; TRBD1 matches at 10 bases. The germline CDR1 and CDR2 sequences are SGDLS and YYNGEE. J lost 4 bases, V lost 3 bases, and 6 bases had no gene match. The length of the CDR3 is 15 residues. The CDR3 loop reads CASSAEWTGGETQYF. The CDR3 DNA reads TGTGCCAGCAGCGCCGAGTGGACAGGGGGAGAGACCCAGTACTTC. The full variable domain, its missing parts supplied by reference TRBV9 and TRBJ2-5, is DSGVTQTPKHLITATGQRVTLRCSPRSGDLSVYWYQQSLDQGLQFLIQYYNGEERAKGNILERFSAQQFPDLHSELNLSSLELGDSALYFCASSAEWTGGETQYFGPGTRLLVL.